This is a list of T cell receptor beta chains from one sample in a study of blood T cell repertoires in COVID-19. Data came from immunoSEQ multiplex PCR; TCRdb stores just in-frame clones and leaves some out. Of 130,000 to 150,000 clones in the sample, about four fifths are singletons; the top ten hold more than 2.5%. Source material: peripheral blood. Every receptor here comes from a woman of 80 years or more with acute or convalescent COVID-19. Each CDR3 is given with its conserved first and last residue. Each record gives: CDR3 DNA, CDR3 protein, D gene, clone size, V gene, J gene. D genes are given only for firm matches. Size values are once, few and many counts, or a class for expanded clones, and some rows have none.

DNA: TGTGCCAGCAGTTGGGGGACAGGGCTTTCTAACTATGGCTACACCTTC; CDR3: CASSWGTGLSNYGYTF; D: TRBD1; size: -; V: TRBV6-6; J: TRBJ1-2
DNA: TGCGCCAGCAGCCTTCGGGACAGGGAAGCTGAAGCTTTCTTT; CDR3: CASSLRDREAEAFF; D: TRBD1; size: -; V: TRBV4-1; J: TRBJ1-1
DNA: TGTGCCAGCAGCGTAAGGGGTAGGGACACTGAAGCTTTCTTT; CDR3: CASSVRGRDTEAFF; D: -; size: -; V: TRBV9; J: TRBJ1-1
DNA: TGTGCCTCTCAGGACAGGGGGGGCGCAGATACGCAGTATTTT; CDR3: CASQDRGGADTQYF; D: TRBD1; size: -; V: TRBV30; J: TRBJ2-3
DNA: TGTGCCAGCAGCCAAGATCTGGGTTTGGGCACCTCAGTCACACCCCTCCACTTT; CDR3: CASSQDLGLGTSVTPLHF; D: -; size: few; V: TRBV3-1/TRBV3-2; J: TRBJ1-6
DNA: TGTGCCAGCAGTTCGAGGACAGGGAGACTGAACACTGAAGCTTTCTTT; CDR3: CASSSRTGRLNTEAFF; D: TRBD1; size: -; V: TRBV27; J: TRBJ1-1
DNA: TGTGCCAGCAGCTACCATAGTCGGGGCACTGAAGCTTTCTTT; CDR3: CASSYHSRGTEAFF; D: -; size: -; V: TRBV11-2; J: TRBJ1-1
DNA: TGTGCCAGCAGCGCCAAGACAGGGATGAGGGGAACCAAAAACATTCAGTACTTC; CDR3: CASSAKTGMRGTKNIQYF; D: TRBD1; size: -; V: TRBV25-1; J: TRBJ2-4
DNA: TGCAGCGTGGATAGCGCGACAAGCTCCTACAATGAGCAGTTCTTC; CDR3: CSVDSATSSYNEQFF; D: -; size: -; V: TRBV29-1; J: TRBJ2-1
DNA: TGTGCCAGCAGCTTAACCGCCCTTACGGGGGGCCCCTACAATGAGCAGTTCTTC; CDR3: CASSLTALTGGPYNEQFF; D: -; size: -; V: TRBV7-3; J: TRBJ2-1
DNA: TGTGCCAGCAGCTTAACGGGCCAGACCACAGATACGCAGTATTTT; CDR3: CASSLTGQTTDTQYF; D: -; size: -; V: TRBV7-3; J: TRBJ2-3
DNA: TGTGCCTGGAGTCTCGGGCGCAGGGGGCTCGGGGAGCAGTACTTC; CDR3: CAWSLGRRGLGEQYF; D: TRBD1; size: -; V: TRBV30; J: TRBJ2-7
DNA: TGTGCCAGCCTGTACCCGGGAGCCTATGGCTACACCTTC; CDR3: CASLYPGAYGYTF; D: -; size: -; V: TRBV5-4; J: TRBJ1-2
DNA: TGTGCCAGCAGTAGGACAGGGGGCACTAATGAAAAACTGTTTTTT; CDR3: CASSRTGGTNEKLFF; D: TRBD1; size: -; V: TRBV2; J: TRBJ1-4
DNA: TGTGCCAGCAGCTTATACCCCCGTCGTGATCAGGGGGTGTCCTACGAGCAGTACTTC; CDR3: CASSLYPRRDQGVSYEQYF; D: TRBD1; size: -; V: TRBV7-3; J: TRBJ2-7
DNA: TGTGCCAGCAGCGCGGGACAGGGGGCTGGAAACACCATATATTTT; CDR3: CASSAGQGAGNTIYF; D: TRBD1; size: few; V: TRBV7-9; J: TRBJ1-3
DNA: TGCGCCAGCAGCGAGGGGGGGGCCGGGGCCTACAATGAGCAGTTCTTC; CDR3: CASSEGGAGAYNEQFF; D: -; size: -; V: TRBV4-1; J: TRBJ2-1
DNA: TGTGCCAGCAGAGTGAATAGGGGCGGGGGCAGGGGCTACACCTTC; CDR3: CASRVNRGGGRGYTF; D: -; size: -; V: TRBV6-5; J: TRBJ1-2